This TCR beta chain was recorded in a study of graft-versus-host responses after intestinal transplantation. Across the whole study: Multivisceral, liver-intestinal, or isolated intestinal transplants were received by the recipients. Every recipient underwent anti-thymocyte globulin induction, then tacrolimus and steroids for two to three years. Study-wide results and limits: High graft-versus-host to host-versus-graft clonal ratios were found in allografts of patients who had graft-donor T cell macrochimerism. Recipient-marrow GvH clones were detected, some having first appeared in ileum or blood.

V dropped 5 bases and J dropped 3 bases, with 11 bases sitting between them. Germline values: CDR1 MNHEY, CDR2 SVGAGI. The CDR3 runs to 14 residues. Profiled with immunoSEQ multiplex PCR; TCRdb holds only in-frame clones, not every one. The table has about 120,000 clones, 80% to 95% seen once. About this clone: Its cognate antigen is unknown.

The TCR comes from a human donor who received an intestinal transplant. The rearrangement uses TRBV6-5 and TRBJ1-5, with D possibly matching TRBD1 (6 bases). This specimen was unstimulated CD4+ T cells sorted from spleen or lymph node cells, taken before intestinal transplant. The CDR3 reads CASSPWGANQPQHF. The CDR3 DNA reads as TGTGCCAGCAGTCCCTGGGGGGCCAATCAGCCCCAGCATTTT.